This T cell receptor (beta chain) was recovered during a study of immune characterization of retroperitoneal liposarcoma. Via MiXCR, TCRdb re-called the PCR reads, giving one row per CDR3 protein. This table has roughly 7,300 distinct CDR3 sequences, 30% appearing once. CDR1 SGHTA and CDR2 FQGNSA come from the germline V gene. The CDR3 runs to 15 residues. V shed 2 bases and J shed 1 base, with 11 bases lying between them. The table lists this clonotype with a few counts. The rearrangement joins TRBV7-2 to TRBJ2-5; D remains unclear. This TCR came from a male donor with retroperitoneal liposarcoma. The sequencing input was blood. The CDR3 DNA follows: TGTGCCAGCAGCTTATGGTCGTCAGGCCAAGAGACCCAGTACTTC. As protein: CASSLWSSGQETQYF.